The 20 T cell receptor beta chains given below trace back to one sample, sequenced in a study of blood T cell repertoires in COVID-19 (dated by TCRdb to between 2020 and 2021). Libraries were constructed by the immunoSEQ multiplex PCR assay. The clones in this table, taken by TCRdb from immuneACCESS, are in-frame only. Not every clone is retained; where verified, under half of the shortfall comes from an unresolved V gene, and the cause of the rest is unknown. Here the sample has a few hundred thousand clones; 82% occur a single time. Of the sample, about 3.3% is held by the ten largest clones. The sequenced sample consisted of PBMCs or T cells enriched from blood (not recorded which). Receptor source: an older woman who had recovered from COVID-19.

J is TRBJ2-5 and V is TRBV7-9; 8 bases are a match to TRBD1. Per the germline V gene, CDR1 is SEHNR and CDR2 is FQNEAQ (reference sequence). The CDR3 contains 15 residues. J gave up 4 bases and V 5 bases, and 9 bases lay outside the gene matches. This CDR3 is CASSPFRTGLETQYF. The CDR3 nucleotides read TGTGCCAGCAGCCCCTTCCGGACAGGGCTAGAGACCCAGTACTTC.

The CDR3 loop is CASSYGQGKAFF. CDR3 DNA: TGTGCCAGCAGTTACGGTCAGGGGAAAGCTTTCTTT. The rearrangement links TRBV6-5 to TRBJ1-1, with D possibly being TRBD1 (6 bases). V was clipped by 2 bases and J by 9 bases, with 10 bases between them. CDR3 length: 12 amino acids. The germline V gene has CDR1 MNHEY and CDR2 SVGAGI.

The chain carries TRBV10-2 and TRBJ2-5; D ambiguous. V lost 0 bases to trimming and J lost 0 bases, with 5 bases between them. The CDR3 covers 14 residues. Germline assignment: CDR1 WSHSY and CDR2 SAAADI. CDR3 sequence reads: CASSESLDQETQYF. CDR3 DNA sequence: TGCGCCAGCAGTGAGTCCCTAGACCAAGAGACCCAGTACTTC.

The J gene is TRBJ2-1, the V gene TRBV6-5; no clear D. CDR3 length: 14 residues. Germline V lookup: CDR1 MNHEY, CDR2 SVGAGI. The V end lost 8 bases, the J end lost 5 bases, and 16 bases lay between the germline ends. In DNA, the CDR3 is TGTGCCAGCCAGCCTGGAACAGCCCACAATGAGCAGTTCTTC. Its protein is CASQPGTAHNEQFF.

This clone appeared once. The rearrangement joins TRBV15 to TRBJ2-3; possible D gene TRBD2, 6 bases. Germline values: CDR1 LNHNV, CDR2 YYDKDF (reference sequence). This CDR3 spans 15 amino acids. The ends were cut back, 2 bases at V and 1 base at J, with 10 bases in the middle. The chain's CDR3 is CATSRNSGGTDTQYF. The DNA for the CDR3 is TGTGCCACCAGCAGAAATAGCGGAGGCACAGATACGCAGTATTTT.

This clone has a handful of counts. This chain joins TRBV6-5 and TRBJ2-3; D possibly corresponds to TRBD2 (6 bases). CDR1 is MNHEY, CDR2 SVGAGI, per germline. Trimming took 0 bases from V and 2 from J, leaving 12 bases between them. CDR3 length: 16 amino acids. The CDR3 loop reads CASSYSSSGNTDTQYF. CDR3 sequence (DNA): TGTGCCAGCAGTTACTCGAGTAGCGGAAACACAGATACGCAGTATTTT.

This clone was observed a few times. V and J are TRBV3-1 (or the pseudogene TRBV3-2) and TRBJ2-1; D ambiguous. Germline CDR1 LGHDT, CDR2 YNNKEL (reference sequence). CDR3 length: 11 amino acids. Trimming cost V 4 bases and J 6 bases, with 4 bases left between them. CDR3 region: CASSRSNEQFF. CDR3 in DNA: TGTGCCAGCAGCCGTAGCAATGAGCAGTTCTTC.

The table lists this clone with a count of one. The J gene is TRBJ2-7, the V gene TRBV5-5, with D perhaps TRBD1 (5 bases). Trimming removed 2 bases at V and 2 bases at J, with 8 bases between. CDR3 size: 13 residues. In germline, CDR1 is SGHKS, CDR2 YYEKEE (reference sequence). CDR3 DNA sequence: TGTGCCAGCAGCTTCTGGGGCGCCTACGAGCAGTACTTC. Translated: CASSFWGAYEQYF. The variable domain in full, with the rest retrieved from reference TRBV5-5 and TRBJ2-7, is DAGVTQSPTHLIKTRGQQVTLRCSPISGHKSVSWYQQVLGQGPQFIFQYYEKEERGRGNFPDRFSARQFPNYSSELNVNALLLGDSALYLCASSFWGAYEQYFGPGTRLTVT.

The V and J genes are TRBV7-3 and TRBJ2-1; TRBD2 matches at 13 bases. From germline, CDR1 is SGHTA and CDR2 FQGTGA. The junction had 4 bases not matched to a gene; V was cut back by 5 bases and J by 6 bases. The CDR3 consists of 15 residues. CDR3 in amino acids: CASSPGLAGFNEQFF. CDR3 nucleotides: TGTGCCAGCAGCCCGGGACTAGCGGGGTTCAATGAGCAGTTCTTC.

The genes are TRBV7-3 and TRBJ2-2; D gene uncertain. This CDR3 is built from 15 residues. Trimming stripped 5 bases from V and 4 bases from J, with 14 bases between. The germline V gene has CDR1 SGHTA and CDR2 FQGTGA. CDR3 region: CASSPGRVSTGELFF. The DNA of the CDR3 is TGTGCCAGCAGCCCCGGTCGAGTGAGCACCGGGGAGCTGTTTTTT.

V and J are TRBV5-1 and TRBJ2-7; possible D gene TRBD1, 6 bases. V was trimmed by 1 base and J by 2 bases, leaving 13 bases between them. Germline lookup yields CDR1 SGHRS and CDR2 YFSETQ. The CDR3 covers 15 residues. CDR3: CASSLRTEATYEQYF. CDR3 nucleotide sequence: TGCGCCAGCAGCTTGCGGACAGAGGCGACCTACGAGCAGTACTTC.

The chain joins TRBV7-2 to TRBJ1-4, with a weak D call TRBD1 (5 bases). The CDR3 extends over 14 amino acids. In germline, CDR1 is SGHTA, CDR2 FQGNSA. With 1 base removed from V and 7 bases from J, the gap between germline ends came to 10 bases. CDR3 region: CASSLGQRTEKLFF. The CDR3 DNA reads TGTGCCAGCAGCTTAGGACAGCGAACTGAAAAACTGTTTTTT. The variable domain in full, completed from reference TRBV7-2 and TRBJ1-4, reads GAGVSQSPSNKVTEKGKDVELRCDPISGHTALYWYRQSLGQGLEFLIYFQGNSAPDKSGLPSDRFSAERTGGSVSTLTIQRTQQEDSAVYLCASSLGQRTEKLFFGSGTQLSVL.

The rearrangement joins TRBV6-6 to TRBJ1-4; tentatively, D is TRBD1 (6 bases). This CDR3 has 11 residues. Germline-derived CDR1 and CDR2 are MNHNY and SVGAGI (reference sequence). The V and J ends lost 6 bases and 10 bases respectively, with 9 bases between them. The CDR3 DNA reads as TGTGCCAGCAGGGGACAAGGAAAACTGTTTTTT. Residues: CASRGQGKLFF.

The chain recombines TRBV29-1 with TRBJ2-1; 8 bases are a match to TRBD2. In germline, CDR1 is SQVTM, CDR2 ANQGSEA. This CDR3 has 13 amino acids. The trim removed 5 bases at V and 3 bases at J, leaving 3 bases unmatched. CDR3 sequence: CSVSTSVYNEQFF. The CDR3 DNA reads as TGCAGCGTTTCGACTAGCGTCTACAATGAGCAGTTCTTC.

The chain combines TRBV19 with TRBJ1-2; the D is unclear. The ends were cut back, 3 bases at V and 3 bases at J, with 8 bases in the middle. Germline values: CDR1 LNHDA, CDR2 SQIVND (reference sequence). This CDR3 region has 13 residues. CDR3 sequence reads: CASSMDSDYGYTF. DNA of the CDR3: TGTGCCAGTAGTATGGACTCGGACTATGGCTACACCTTC.

This clone was detected only a few times. The V and J genes are TRBV7-8 and TRBJ2-2; 9 nucleotides match TRBD1. Trimming removed 1 base from V and 5 bases from J; junction bases left unmatched: 8. CDR3 size: 17 residues. Looked up from germline, CDR1 is SGHVS and CDR2 is FQNEAQ. CDR3 DNA sequence: TGTGCCAGCAGCTTAGTTACCGGGACAGGGAGGACCGGGGAGCTGTTTTTT. It encodes CASSLVTGTGRTGELFF.

Concerning this clone: The germline gene is not matched at one end of the junction; a read error may be the cause. The V and J genes are TRBV5-8 and TRBJ1-5; D gene unclear. Germline V gene data show CDR1 as SGHTS and CDR2 as YDEGEE. The CDR3 extends over 14 amino acids. CDR3 nucleotide sequence: TGTGCCAGCAGAAAAATCGACGGGAATCAGTCCCAGCATTTT. Translating it yields CASRKIDGNQSQHF.

About this clone itself: The identical CDR3 is also encoded by other nucleotide sequences in the sample. The chain combines TRBV2 with TRBJ2-7; D is unclear. From germline, CDR1 is SNHLY and CDR2 FYNNEI. This CDR3 is 11 amino acids long. V was trimmed by 3 bases and J by 3 bases, leaving 3 bases between them. The CDR3 spells CASSEYYEQYF. CDR3 DNA: TGTGCCAGCAGTGAGTACTACGAGCAGTACTTC. The full variable domain, in which reference TRBV2 and TRBJ2-7 provide the parts outside the CDR3, is EPEVTQTPSHQVTQMGQEVILRCVPISNHLYFYWYRQILGQKVEFLVSFYNNEISEKSEIFDDQFSVERPDGSNFTLKIRSTKLEDSAMYFCASSEYYEQYFGPGTRLTVT.

This clone was seen a few times. This chain connects TRBV27 to TRBJ2-1; D possibly corresponds to TRBD1 (6 bases). The V gene lost 8 bases and the J gene lost 5 bases, with 13 bases spanning the gap. This CDR3 is built from 13 residues. Germline-derived CDR1 and CDR2 are MNHEY and SMNVEV (reference sequence). The CDR3 bases are TGTGCCAGCGGAGTTCGGACAGACAATGAGCAGTTCTTC. It yields the protein CASGVRTDNEQFF.

This sequence joins TRBV6-5 and TRBJ1-2; possible D gene TRBD1, 6 bases. Looked up from germline, CDR1 is MNHEY and CDR2 is SVGAGI. The CDR3 has 13 residues. V dropped 9 bases and J dropped 1 base, with 12 bases sitting between them. CDR3 coding DNA: TGTGCCAGTATGTCGGACAGTAACTATGGCTACACCTTC. Translation gives CASMSDSNYGYTF.